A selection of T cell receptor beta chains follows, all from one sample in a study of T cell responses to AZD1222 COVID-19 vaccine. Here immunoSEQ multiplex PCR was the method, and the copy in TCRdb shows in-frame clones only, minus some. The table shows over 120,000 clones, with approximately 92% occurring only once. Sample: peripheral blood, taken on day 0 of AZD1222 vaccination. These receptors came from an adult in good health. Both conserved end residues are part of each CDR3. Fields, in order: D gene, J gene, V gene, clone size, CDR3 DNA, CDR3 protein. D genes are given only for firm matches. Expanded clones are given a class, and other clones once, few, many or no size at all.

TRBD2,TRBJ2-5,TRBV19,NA,TGTGCCAGTAGTATCGGGACTAGCGAGGGGGAGACCCAGTACTTC,CASSIGTSEGETQYF
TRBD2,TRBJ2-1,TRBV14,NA,TGTGCCAGCAGCCAACCAGCGGGAGAGAACTACAATGAGCAGTTCTTC,CASSQPAGENYNEQFF
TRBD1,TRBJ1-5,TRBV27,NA,TGTGCCAGCAGTTTATCGTCAGGGGGCCTTGAGCCCCAGCATTTT,CASSLSSGGLEPQHF
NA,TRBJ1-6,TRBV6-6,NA,TGTGCCAGCAGTCGGGAAAGATATCCCGCCGTGGGTTCACCCCTCCACTTT,CASSRERYPAVGSPLHF
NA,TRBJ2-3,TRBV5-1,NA,TGCGCCAGCAGCTCGGGGGACTCGACAGATACGCAGTATTTT,CASSSGDSTDTQYF
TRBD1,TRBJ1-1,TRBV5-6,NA,TGTGCCAGCAGCTTTGGGACAGGGGGCTATCGAGCTTTCTTT,CASSFGTGGYRAFF
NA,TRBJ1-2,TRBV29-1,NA,TGCAGCGTTTTTATAGGGGGCTACACCTTC,CSVFIGGYTF
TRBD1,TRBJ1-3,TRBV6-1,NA,TGTGCCAGCAGTGATCCAACTCAGGGGGTTGTTGGAAACACCATATATTTT,CASSDPTQGVVGNTIYF
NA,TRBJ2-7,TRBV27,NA,TGTGCCAGCAGTTTTTTAGGCGGCTCCTACGAGCAGTACTTC,CASSFLGGSYEQYF
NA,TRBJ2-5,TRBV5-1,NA,TGCGCCAGCAGCTTGGCCCCGGGGATGCAAGAGACCCAGTACTTC,CASSLAPGMQETQYF
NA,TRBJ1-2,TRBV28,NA,TGTGCCAGCAGCCACCCCGACACTGCTAACTATGGCTACACCTTC,CASSHPDTANYGYTF
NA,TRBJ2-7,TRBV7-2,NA,TGTGCCAGCAGCTTATATCAGGGGGGTAGTACCTACGAGCAGTACTTC,CASSLYQGGSTYEQYF
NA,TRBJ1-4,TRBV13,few,TGTGCCAGCAGCTTAGGGGGAAATGGACGGCAAAATGAAAAACTGTTTTTT,CASSLGGNGRQNEKLFF
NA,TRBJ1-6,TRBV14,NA,TGTGCCAGCAGCCAACCGGGAATCTCCTATAATTCACCCCTCCACTTT,CASSQPGISYNSPLHF
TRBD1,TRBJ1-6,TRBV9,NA,TGTGCCAGCAGCCCGCTTGAGGGACAGGGGAATTCACCCCTCCACTTT,CASSPLEGQGNSPLHF
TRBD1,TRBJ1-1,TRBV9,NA,TGTGCCAGCAGCGCCTCGACAGGGACCTCGGACACTGAAGCTTTCTTT,CASSASTGTSDTEAFF
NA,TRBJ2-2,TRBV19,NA,TGTGCCAGTAGTATACGGCGAGTGGAGACCGGGGAGCTGTTTTTT,CASSIRRVETGELFF
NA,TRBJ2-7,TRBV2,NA,TGTGCCAGCAATCCGAAGTCCGGGGGCTCCTACGAGCAGTACTTC,CASNPKSGGSYEQYF
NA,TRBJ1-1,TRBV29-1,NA,TGCAGCCTCCGTCAAGGGGTTGACACTGAAGCTTTCTTT,CSLRQGVDTEAFF
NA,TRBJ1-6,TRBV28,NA,TGTGCCGCAGGGCAGGGAGTTTCACCCCTCCACTTT,CAAGQGVSPLHF
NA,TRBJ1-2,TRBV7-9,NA,TGTGCCAGCAGCTCAGGACCCAAACCGGAGGGCTACACCTTC,CASSSGPKPEGYTF
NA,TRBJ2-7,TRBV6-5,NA,TGTGCCAGCAGCCTAACCAGACAAAGCTCCTACGAGCAGTACTTC,CASSLTRQSSYEQYF
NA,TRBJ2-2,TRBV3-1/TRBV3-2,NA,TGTGCCAGCAGCCAAGAAATATTGGAAACCGGGGAGCTGTTTTTT,CASSQEILETGELFF
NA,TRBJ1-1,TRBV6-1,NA,TGTGCCAGCAGTGAAGTTCCAGCCATGAACACTGAAGCTTTCTTT,CASSEVPAMNTEAFF
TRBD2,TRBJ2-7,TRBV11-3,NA,TGTGCCAGCAGCTTAGCGGCGGGGGACTCCTACGAGCAGTACTTC,CASSLAAGDSYEQYF
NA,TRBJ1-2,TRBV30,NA,TGTGCCTGGAGTGTCCCCCGCGGTTATGGCTACACCTTC,CAWSVPRGYGYTF
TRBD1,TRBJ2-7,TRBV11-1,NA,TGTGCCAGCACCGACCGGACAGGGGGCAACGAGCAGTACTTC,CASTDRTGGNEQYF
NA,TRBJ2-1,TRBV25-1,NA,TGTGCCAGCAGTGAAAGTTTGGGAATAGGGGCCTACAATGAGCAGTTCTTC,CASSESLGIGAYNEQFF
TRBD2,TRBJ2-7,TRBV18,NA,TGTGCCAGCTCACCACCTGCAAGCGGGGGATTTTACGAGCAGTACTTC,CASSPPASGGFYEQYF
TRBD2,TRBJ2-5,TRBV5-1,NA,TGCGCCAGCAGCTTGACTAGCGGGAGTGGGAAGACCCAGTACTTC,CASSLTSGSGKTQYF
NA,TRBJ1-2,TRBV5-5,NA,TGTGCCAGCAGCTTTAACGGCTTAGAGGGCTACACCTTC,CASSFNGLEGYTF
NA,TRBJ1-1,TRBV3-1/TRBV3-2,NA,TGTGCCAGCAGCCAAGATCCGGGCCGAGGGGCTTTCTTT,CASSQDPGRGAFF
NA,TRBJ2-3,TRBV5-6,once,TGTGCCAGCAGCTTGCGGGGGAGGTTCACAGATACGCAGTATTTT,CASSLRGRFTDTQYF
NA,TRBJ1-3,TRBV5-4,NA,TGTGCCAGCAGCGCCGGGGCCTACTCTGGAAACACCATATATTTT,CASSAGAYSGNTIYF
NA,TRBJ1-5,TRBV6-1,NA,TGTGCCAGCAGTGAAGCGGGTGCGTGGCCCCAGCATTTT,CASSEAGAWPQHF
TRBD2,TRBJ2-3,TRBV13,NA,TGTGCCAGCAGGCCCCTAGCGGGAGGTGCAGATACGCAGTATTTT,CASRPLAGGADTQYF
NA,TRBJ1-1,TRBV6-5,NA,TGTGCCAGCAGTTGGGACTCATCGAACACTGAAGCTTTCTTT,CASSWDSSNTEAFF
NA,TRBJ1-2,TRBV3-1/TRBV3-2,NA,TGTGCCAGCAGCTCCCGGGCCTATGGCTACACCTTC,CASSSRAYGYTF
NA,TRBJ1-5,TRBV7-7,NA,TGTGCCAGCAGCTTCAGTGGACAGCCCAGGGTGAGCAATCAGCCCCAGCATTTT,CASSFSGQPRVSNQPQHF
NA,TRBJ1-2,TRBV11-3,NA,TGTGCCAGCAGCTTAGATTGTGGCCAGGCAGATGGCTACACCTTC,CASSLDCGQADGYTF
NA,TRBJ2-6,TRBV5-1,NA,TGCGCCAGCAGCTTCAGACAGGAGATCTCCGGGGCCAACGTCCTGACTTTC,CASSFRQEISGANVLTF
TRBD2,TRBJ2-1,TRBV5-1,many,TGCGCCAGCAGCTTCCGGCTAGCGGGAGGAGAGCAGTTCTTC,CASSFRLAGGEQFF
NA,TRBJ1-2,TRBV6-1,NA,TGTGCCAGCAGTGAAAGGGAGGGTTATGGCTACACCTTC,CASSEREGYGYTF
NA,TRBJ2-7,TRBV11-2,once,TGTGCCAGCAGCCCGATTGCCAGGCGGGGATCCTACGAGCAGTACTTC,CASSPIARRGSYEQYF
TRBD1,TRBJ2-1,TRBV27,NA,TGTGCCAGCAGTCTGGACAGGGGGCGCGGTAATGAGCAGTTCTTC,CASSLDRGRGNEQFF
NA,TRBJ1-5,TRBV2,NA,TGTGCCAGCAGTGAAACGGGGGGCTCTGGGCCCCAGCATTTT,CASSETGGSGPQHF
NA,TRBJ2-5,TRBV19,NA,TGTGCCAGTAGGGACAGTATTCTTCCTGGGGAGACCCAGTACTTC,CASRDSILPGETQYF
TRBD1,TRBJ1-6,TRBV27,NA,TGTGCCACCCTTACCCGACAGGGGGTCTACTTT,CATLTRQGVYF
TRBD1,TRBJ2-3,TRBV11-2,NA,TGTGCCAGCGCGGGACGGGACAGGGGTCCCACAGATACGCAGTATTTT,CASAGRDRGPTDTQYF
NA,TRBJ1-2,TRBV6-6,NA,TGTGCCAGCAGGGAGATGATGGTTGGCTACACCTTC,CASREMMVGYTF
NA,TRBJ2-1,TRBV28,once,TGTGCCAGCAGGCGACCTAGCACCCATGAGCAGTTCTTC,CASRRPSTHEQFF
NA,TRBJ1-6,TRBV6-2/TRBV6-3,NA,TGTGCCAGCAGTTACTCGAGTACTAGGCACTCACCCCTCCACTTT,CASSYSSTRHSPLHF
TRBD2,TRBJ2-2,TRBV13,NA,TGTGCCAGCAGCCTCGGACTAGCCCCCACCGGGGAGCTGTTTTTT,CASSLGLAPTGELFF
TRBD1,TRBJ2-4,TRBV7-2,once,TGTGCCAGCAGCTTAGCTCCGGGACAGGGATTTGGGGCCAAAAACATTCAGTACTTC,CASSLAPGQGFGAKNIQYF
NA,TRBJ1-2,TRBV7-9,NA,TGTGCCAGCAGCTCCCGGGATAACTATGGCTACACCTTC,CASSSRDNYGYTF
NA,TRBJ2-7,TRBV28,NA,TGTGCCAGCAGTTCCTCCTGGGGCGGGACCTACGAGCAGTACTTC,CASSSSWGGTYEQYF
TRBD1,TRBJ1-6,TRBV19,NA,TGTGCCAGTAGTCCCAGGACAGGGCCTTCTGGTAATTCACCCCTCCACTTT,CASSPRTGPSGNSPLHF